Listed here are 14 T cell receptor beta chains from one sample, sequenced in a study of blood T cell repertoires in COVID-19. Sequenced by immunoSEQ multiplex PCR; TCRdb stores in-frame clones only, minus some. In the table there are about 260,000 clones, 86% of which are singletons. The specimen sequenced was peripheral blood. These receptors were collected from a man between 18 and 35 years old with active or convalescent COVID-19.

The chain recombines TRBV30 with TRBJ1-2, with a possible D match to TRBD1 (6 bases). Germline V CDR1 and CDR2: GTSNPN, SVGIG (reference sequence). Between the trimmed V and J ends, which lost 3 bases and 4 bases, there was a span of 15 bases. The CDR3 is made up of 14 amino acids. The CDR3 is CAWRNRAGGYGYTF. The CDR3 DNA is TGTGCCTGGAGAAACAGGGCTGGGGGCTATGGCTACACCTTC.

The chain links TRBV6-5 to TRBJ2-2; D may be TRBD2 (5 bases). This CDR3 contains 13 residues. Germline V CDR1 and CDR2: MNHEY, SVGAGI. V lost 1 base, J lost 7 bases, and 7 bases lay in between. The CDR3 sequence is CASSYFRDGELFF. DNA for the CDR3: TGTGCCAGCAGTTACTTCCGGGACGGGGAGCTGTTTTTT.

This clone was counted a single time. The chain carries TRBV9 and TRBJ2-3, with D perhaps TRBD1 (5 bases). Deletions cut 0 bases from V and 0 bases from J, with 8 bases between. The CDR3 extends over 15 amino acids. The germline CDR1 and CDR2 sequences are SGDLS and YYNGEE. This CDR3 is CASSVGSGSTDTQYF. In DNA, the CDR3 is TGTGCCAGCAGCGTAGGCTCAGGGAGCACAGATACGCAGTATTTT.

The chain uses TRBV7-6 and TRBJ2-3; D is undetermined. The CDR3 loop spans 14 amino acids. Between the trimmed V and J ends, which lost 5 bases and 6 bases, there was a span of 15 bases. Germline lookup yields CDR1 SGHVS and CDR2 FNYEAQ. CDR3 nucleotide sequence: TGTGCCAGCAGCCAATCGCACCCCGGGGATACGCAGTATTTT. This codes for CASSQSHPGDTQYF. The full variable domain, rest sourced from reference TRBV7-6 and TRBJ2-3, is GAGVSQSPRYKVTKRGQDVALRCDPISGHVSLYWYRQALGQGPEFLTYFNYEAQQDKSGLPNDRFSAERPEGSISTLTIQRTEQRDSAMYRCASSQSHPGDTQYFGPGTRLTVL.

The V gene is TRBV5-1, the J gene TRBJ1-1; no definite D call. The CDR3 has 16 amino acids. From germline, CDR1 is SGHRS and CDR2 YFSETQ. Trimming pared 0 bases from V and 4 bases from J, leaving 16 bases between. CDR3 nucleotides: TGCGCCAGCAGCTTGGGTCAGACAATCTCCTTCACTGAAGCTTTCTTT. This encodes CASSLGQTISFTEAFF.

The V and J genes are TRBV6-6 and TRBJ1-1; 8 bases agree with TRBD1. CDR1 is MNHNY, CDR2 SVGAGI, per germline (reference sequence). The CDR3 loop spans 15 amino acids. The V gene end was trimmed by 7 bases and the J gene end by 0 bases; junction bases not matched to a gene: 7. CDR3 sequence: CASTLTGEMNTEAFF. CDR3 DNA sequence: TGTGCCAGCACATTGACAGGGGAAATGAACACTGAAGCTTTCTTT.

The CDR3 here is CASRRLGTGELFF. The CDR3 region has the DNA TGTGCCAGCAGGCGTCTTGGCACCGGGGAGCTGTTTTTT. J is TRBJ2-2 and V is TRBV7-3; D not certain. Trimming shortened V by 6 bases and J by 4 bases, and 9 bases separated the two germline ends. This CDR3 spans 13 amino acids. From germline, CDR1 is SGHTA and CDR2 FQGTGA.

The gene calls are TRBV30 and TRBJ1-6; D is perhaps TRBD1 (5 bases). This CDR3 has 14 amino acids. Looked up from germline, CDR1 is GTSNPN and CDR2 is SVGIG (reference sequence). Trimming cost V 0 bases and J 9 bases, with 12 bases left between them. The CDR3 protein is CAWSVGPRTSPLHF. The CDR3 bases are TGTGCCTGGAGTGTGGGGCCCCGAACTTCACCCCTCCACTTT. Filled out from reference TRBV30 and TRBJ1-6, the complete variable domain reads SQTIHQWPATLVQPVGSPLSLECTVEGTSNPNLYWYRQAAGRGLQLLFYSVGIGQISSEVPQNLSASRPQDRQFILSSKKLLLSDSGFYLCAWSVGPRTSPLHFGNGTRLTVT.

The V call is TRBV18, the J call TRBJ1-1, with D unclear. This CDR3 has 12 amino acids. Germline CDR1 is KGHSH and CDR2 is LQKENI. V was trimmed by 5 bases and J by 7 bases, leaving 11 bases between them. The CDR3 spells CASSTARIEAFF. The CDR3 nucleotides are TGTGCCAGCTCAACCGCCAGGATTGAAGCTTTCTTT.

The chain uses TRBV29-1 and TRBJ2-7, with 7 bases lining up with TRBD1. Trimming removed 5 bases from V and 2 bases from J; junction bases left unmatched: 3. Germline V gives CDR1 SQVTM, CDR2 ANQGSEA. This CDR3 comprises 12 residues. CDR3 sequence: CSVWGQTYEQYF. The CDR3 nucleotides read TGCAGCGTTTGGGGACAGACCTACGAGCAGTACTTC.

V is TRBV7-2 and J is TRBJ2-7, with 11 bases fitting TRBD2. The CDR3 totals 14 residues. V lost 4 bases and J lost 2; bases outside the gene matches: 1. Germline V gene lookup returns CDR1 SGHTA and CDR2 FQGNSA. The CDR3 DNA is TGTGCCAGCAGCTCGGGACTAGCGGCCTACGAGCAGTACTTC. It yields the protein CASSSGLAAYEQYF.

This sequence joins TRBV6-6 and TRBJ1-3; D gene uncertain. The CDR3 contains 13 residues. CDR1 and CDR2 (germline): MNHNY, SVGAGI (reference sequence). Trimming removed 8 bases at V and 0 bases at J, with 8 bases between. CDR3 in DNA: TGTGCCAGCTCGGGTTACTCTGGAAACACCATATATTTT. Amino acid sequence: CASSGYSGNTIYF.

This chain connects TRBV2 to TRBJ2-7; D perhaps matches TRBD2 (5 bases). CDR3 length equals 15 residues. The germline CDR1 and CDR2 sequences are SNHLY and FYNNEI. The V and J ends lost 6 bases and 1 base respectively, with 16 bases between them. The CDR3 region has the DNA TGTGCCAGCAGAGCGGACCTGGACGCGTCCTACGAGCAGTACTTC. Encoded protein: CASRADLDASYEQYF.

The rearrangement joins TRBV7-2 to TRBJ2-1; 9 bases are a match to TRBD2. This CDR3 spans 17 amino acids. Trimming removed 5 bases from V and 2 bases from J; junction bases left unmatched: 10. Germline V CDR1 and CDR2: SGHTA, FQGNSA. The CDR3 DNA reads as TGTGCCAGCAGCCCCGGTGTCCTAGCGGGGCCCTACAATGAGCAGTTCTTC. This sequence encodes CASSPGVLAGPYNEQFF.